Ten or more counts support the clone carrying this T cell receptor beta chain. A single record per CDR3 protein comes from TCRdb applying MiXCR to the reads. The sample has 250,000 to 300,000 distinct CDR3 sequences; under 30% are singletons. The trim removed 5 bases at V and 6 bases at J, leaving 10 bases unmatched. Germline V lookup: CDR1 SGHVS, CDR2 FNYEAQ. This CDR3 region has 14 residues. The sample is drawn from a study of T cell repertoires in cytomegalovirus infection. This chain joins TRBV7-6 and TRBJ2-7, with 7 bases that match TRBD1. Material: PBMCs. This receptor was taken from a human donor in good health (CMV status not recorded). Some clones in this sample may be carry-over from other donors' samples. The CDR3, as DNA: TGTGCCAGCAGCCCCCCGACAGGGACGGCCGAGCAGTACTTC. Translation gives CASSPPTGTAEQYF.